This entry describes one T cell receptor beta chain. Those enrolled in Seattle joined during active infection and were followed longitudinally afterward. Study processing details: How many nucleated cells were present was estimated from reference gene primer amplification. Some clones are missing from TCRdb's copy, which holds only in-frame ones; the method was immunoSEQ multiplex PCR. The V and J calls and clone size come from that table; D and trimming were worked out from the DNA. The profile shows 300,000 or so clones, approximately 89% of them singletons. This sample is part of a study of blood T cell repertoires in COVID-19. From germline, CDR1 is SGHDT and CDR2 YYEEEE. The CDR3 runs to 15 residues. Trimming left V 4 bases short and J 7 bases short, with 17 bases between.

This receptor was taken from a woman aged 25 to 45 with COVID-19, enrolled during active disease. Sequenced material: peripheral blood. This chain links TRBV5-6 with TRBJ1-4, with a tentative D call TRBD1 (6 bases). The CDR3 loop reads CASSTGPRGREKLFF. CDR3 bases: TGTGCCAGCAGCACTGGTCCCAGGGGTCGTGAAAAACTGTTTTTT.